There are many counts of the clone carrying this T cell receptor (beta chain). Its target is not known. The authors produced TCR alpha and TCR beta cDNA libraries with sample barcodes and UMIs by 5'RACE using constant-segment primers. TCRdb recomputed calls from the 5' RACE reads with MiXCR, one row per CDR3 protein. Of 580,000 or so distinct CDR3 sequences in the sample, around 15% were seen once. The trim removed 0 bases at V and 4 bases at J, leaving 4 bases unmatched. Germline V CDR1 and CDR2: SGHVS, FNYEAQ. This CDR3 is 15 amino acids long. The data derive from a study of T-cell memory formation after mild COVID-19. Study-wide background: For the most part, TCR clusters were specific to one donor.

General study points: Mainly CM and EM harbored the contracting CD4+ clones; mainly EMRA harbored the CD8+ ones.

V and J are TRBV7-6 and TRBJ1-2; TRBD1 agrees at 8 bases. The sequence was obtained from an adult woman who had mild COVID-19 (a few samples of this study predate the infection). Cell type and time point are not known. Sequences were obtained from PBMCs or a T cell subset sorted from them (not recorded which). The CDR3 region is CASSLASGGGYGYTF. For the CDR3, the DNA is TGTGCCAGCAGCTTAGCTTCAGGGGGCGGCTATGGCTACACCTTC.